This TCR beta chain emerged from a study of cytomegalovirus exposure and HLA in healthy donors (dated by TCRdb to the late 2010s). Regarding the research as a whole: The 700 or so repertoires of the first cohort and the approximately 110 validation repertoires were produced on the same platform, according to a later analysis. The study was designed to test whether signatures of past pathogen exposure could be identified by cataloging public T cell receptors. Besides the first cohort of some 670 subjects, a separate validation cohort made up of about 120 different subjects was used. High-throughput TCR immunosequencing, statistical association of individual TCRs with disease status, and machine learning were combined to predict cytomegalovirus infection status.

V and J are trimmed by 2 bases and 1 base, and the gene matches miss 2 bases of the junction. CDR1 and CDR2 are drawn from the germline V gene: MNHNS, SASEGT. Inclusive of the bounding cysteine and phenylalanine, the CDR3 is 16 residues long. Only CDR3 DNA remains: 48 bases, in frame from the first base. In regard to this clone: It lacks a known antigen. The sample holds no much larger clone one base away, and base qualities are not on file.

The research as a whole found: Cytomegalovirus status was reported to be diagnosed by the classifier with high specificity and sensitivity in both the original and validation cohorts. A few of the identified cytomegalovirus-associated TCR beta chains were confirmed in vitro to be specific for cytomegalovirus antigens. According to the authors, the approach could potentially be generalized to other disease states and immunological phenotypes. A later analysis had no HLA typing for the validation cohort, so co-occurrence there was scored across all 110 or so repertoires. While some public TCRs were present in many individuals, most TCR sequences turned up only very rarely across donors. In a later analysis, TCRs clustered in the first cohort were found to also tend to co-occur in the roughly 130 validation repertoires, with 85% to 95% of cluster scores above 0. A total of fewer than 200 TCR beta chains were listed by the study as associated with cytomegalovirus.

Donors formed part of the validation cohort, which comprised 120 subjects and was distinct from the first cohort of 666 subjects. Library creation used the immunoSEQ multiplex PCR assay. The original pipeline was this. A statistical classification framework was built to diagnose cytomegalovirus status from the catalog of TCR beta chain sequences. The source is immuneACCESS, and TCRdb retained only in-frame sequences with V and J called. Part of the clones is not carried over; for the studies checked, unresolved V genes explain less than half of this, and the remainder is unexplained. D and trimming were read from the DNA, whereas the V and J calls and clone size are those reported in that table. Present in this sample are 100,000 to 150,000 clones, roughly 93% of which were seen just once. The ten largest clones capture under 1.5% of the sample.

The sample was PBMCs. The chain was built from TRBV6-1 and TRBJ2-7; 13 central nucleotides agree with TRBD2. The clonotype comes from a woman aged 18-29 years in good health and CMV-seronegative. The CDR3 protein: CASSESTSGGSYEQYF. The bases read TGTGCCAGCAGTGAATCGACTAGCGGGGGGTCCTACGAGCAGTACTTC.